The T cell receptor (beta chain) under discussion was sequenced for a study of shared clonotypes between healthy human individuals. Study overall: There were three CD4 naive, three CD4 memory, two CD8 naive and one CD8 memory plates per donor. Study findings and constraints: Non-shared clonotypes had lower generation probabilities than those shared by all four donors. Researchers sampled only blood; tissue repertoires likely differ.

Notes on this clone: What it binds is unknown.

Using immunoSEQ multiplex PCR, the repertoire was profiled, and TCRdb retains in-frame clones only, with some absent. The sample records a few hundred thousand clones, around 67% being singletons. CDR1 and CDR2 (germline): SGHNT, YYREEE (reference sequence). The CDR3 has 14 amino acids. Trimming removed 0 bases from V and 3 bases from J, with 9 bases in between. V is TRBV5-4 and J is TRBJ1-2, with D possibly TRBD1 on 6 matching bases. The sample taken for sequencing was memory CD4+ T cells sorted from blood. Sample subset: CD45RA-negative fraction. This receptor was identified in a man under 40 in good health. The CDR3 bases are TGTGCCAGCAGCTTGGGACAGGCAGACTATGGCTACACCTTC. Protein product: CASSLGQADYGYTF.